This T cell receptor (beta chain) was observed in a study of radiotherapy plus CTLA-4 blockade in lung cancer. Remarks on this clone: Its antigen is undetermined.

The germline gives CDR1 SGHAT, CDR2 FQNNGV. With V trimmed by 5 bases and J by 7 bases, 9 bases remained unmatched. CDR3 length: 14 residues. Some clones are missing from TCRdb's copy, which holds only in-frame ones; the method was immunoSEQ multiplex PCR. The repertoire includes more than 30,000 clones, less than 75% of them detected once, and 4% sits in the top ten. The study, taken as a whole, reports: It was early blood T cell clone dynamics, with interferon-beta, that reportedly best predicted response.

The TCR originated in a human donor with non-small cell lung cancer who had stable disease on radiotherapy plus ipilimumab. This rearrangement joins TRBV11-2 to TRBJ2-7; 9 bases line up with TRBD2. The input for sequencing was peripheral blood, taken from a patient treated with radiotherapy plus ipilimumab. For the CDR3, the DNA is TGTGCCAGCAGCAACCGGCGGGAGGGCCAAGAGCAGTACTTC. Translating gives CASSNRREGQEQYF.